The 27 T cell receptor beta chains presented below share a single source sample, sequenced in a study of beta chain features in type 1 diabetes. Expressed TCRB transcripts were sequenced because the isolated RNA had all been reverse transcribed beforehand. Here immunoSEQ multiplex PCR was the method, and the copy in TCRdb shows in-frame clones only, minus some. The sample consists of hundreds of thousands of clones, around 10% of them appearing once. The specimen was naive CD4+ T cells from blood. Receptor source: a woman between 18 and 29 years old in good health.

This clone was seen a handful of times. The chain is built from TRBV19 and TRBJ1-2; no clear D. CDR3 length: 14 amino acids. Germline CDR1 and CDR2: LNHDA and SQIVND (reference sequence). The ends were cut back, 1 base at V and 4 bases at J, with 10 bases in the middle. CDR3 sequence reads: CASSIGVIGYGYTF. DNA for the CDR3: TGTGCCAGTAGTATAGGAGTAATTGGCTATGGCTACACCTTC.

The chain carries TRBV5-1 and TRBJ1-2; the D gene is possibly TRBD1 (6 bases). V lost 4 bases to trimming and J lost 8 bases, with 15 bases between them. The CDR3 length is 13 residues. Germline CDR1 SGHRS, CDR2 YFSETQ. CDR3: CASSVRPGEGYTF. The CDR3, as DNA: TGCGCCAGCAGCGTCAGGCCAGGGGAAGGCTACACCTTC.

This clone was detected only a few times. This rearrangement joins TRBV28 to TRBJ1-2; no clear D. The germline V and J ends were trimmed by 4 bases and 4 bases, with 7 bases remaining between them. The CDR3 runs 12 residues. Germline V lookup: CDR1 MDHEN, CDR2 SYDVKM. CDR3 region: CASSSSPYGYTF. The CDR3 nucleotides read TGTGCCAGCAGTTCGAGCCCCTATGGCTACACCTTC.

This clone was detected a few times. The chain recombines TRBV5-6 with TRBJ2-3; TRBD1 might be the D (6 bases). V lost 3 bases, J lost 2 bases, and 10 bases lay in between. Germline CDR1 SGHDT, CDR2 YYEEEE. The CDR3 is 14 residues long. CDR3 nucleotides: TGTGCCAGCAGCTCCGGACAGTTCACAGATACGCAGTATTTT. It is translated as CASSSGQFTDTQYF. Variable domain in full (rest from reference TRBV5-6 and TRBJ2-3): DAGVTQSPTHLIKTRGQQVTLRCSPKSGHDTVSWYQQALGQGPQFIFQYYEEEERQRGNFPDRFSGHQFPNYSSELNVNALLLGDSALYLCASSSGQFTDTQYFGPGTRLTVL.

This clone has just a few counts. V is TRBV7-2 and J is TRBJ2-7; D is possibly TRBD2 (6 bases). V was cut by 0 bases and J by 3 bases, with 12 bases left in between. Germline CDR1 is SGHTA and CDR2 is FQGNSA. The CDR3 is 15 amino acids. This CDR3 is CASSLAGRGDYEQYF. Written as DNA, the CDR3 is TGTGCCAGCAGCTTAGCCGGCCGCGGGGACTACGAGCAGTACTTC.

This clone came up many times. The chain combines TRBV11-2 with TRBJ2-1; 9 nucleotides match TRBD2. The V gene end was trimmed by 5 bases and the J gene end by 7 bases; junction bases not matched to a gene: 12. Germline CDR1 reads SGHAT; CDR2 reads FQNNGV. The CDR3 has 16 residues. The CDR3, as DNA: TGTGCCAGCAGCCTCGGCCGGGGCGGGGGGGCTAATGAGCAGTTCTTC. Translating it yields CASSLGRGGGANEQFF.

CDR3 loop: CASSLSSAAGEQFF. The CDR3 nucleotides are TGTGCCAGCAGCTTAAGTTCCGCGGCGGGTGAGCAGTTCTTC. The J gene is TRBJ2-1, the V gene TRBV7-3, with D tentatively TRBD2 (5 bases). The V end lost 1 base, the J end lost 9 bases, and 13 bases lay between the germline ends. The germline V gene encodes CDR1 SGHTA and CDR2 FQGTGA. The CDR3 covers 14 residues.

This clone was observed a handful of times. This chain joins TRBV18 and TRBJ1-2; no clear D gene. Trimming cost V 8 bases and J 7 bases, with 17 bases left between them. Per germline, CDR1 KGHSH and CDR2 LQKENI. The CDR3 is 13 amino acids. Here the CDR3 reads CASREDQSGGYTF. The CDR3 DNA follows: TGTGCCAGCCGGGAGGACCAGTCGGGTGGCTACACCTTC.

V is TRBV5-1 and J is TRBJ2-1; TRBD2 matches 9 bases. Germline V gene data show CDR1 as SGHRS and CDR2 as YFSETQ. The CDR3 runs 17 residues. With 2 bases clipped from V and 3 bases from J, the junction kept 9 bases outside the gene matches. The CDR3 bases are TGCGCCAGCAGCTTCCCGAAAGAAGCGGGGGGCTACAATGAGCAGTTCTTC. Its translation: CASSFPKEAGGYNEQFF.

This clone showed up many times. The chain's CDR3 is CASSRQGRETQYF. CDR3 nucleotides: TGTGCCAGCAGTCGACAGGGCCGGGAGACCCAGTACTTC. The V gene is TRBV7-9, the J gene TRBJ2-5, with TRBD1 matching over 7 bases. The V segment lost 6 bases and the J segment 5 bases; nucleotides outside the gene matches: 6. Germline-derived CDR1 and CDR2 are SEHNR and FQNEAQ (reference sequence). This CDR3 has 13 amino acids.

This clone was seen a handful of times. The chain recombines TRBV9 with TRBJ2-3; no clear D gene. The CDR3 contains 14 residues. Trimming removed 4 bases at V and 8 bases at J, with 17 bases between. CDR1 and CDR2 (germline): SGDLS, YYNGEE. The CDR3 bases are TGTGCCAGCAGCTCGAGGTCCATCCTCGGTACGCAGTATTTT. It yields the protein CASSSRSILGTQYF.

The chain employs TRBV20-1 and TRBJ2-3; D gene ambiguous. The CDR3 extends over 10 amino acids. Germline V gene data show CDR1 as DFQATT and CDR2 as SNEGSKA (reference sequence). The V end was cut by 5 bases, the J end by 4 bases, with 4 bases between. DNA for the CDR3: TGCAGTGCTGCAGCAGATACGCAGTATTTT. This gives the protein CSAAADTQYF.

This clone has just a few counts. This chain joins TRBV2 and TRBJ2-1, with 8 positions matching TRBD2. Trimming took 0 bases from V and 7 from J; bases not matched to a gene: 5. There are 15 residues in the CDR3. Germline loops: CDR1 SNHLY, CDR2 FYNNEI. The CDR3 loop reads CASSEARLARNEQFF. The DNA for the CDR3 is TGTGCCAGCAGTGAAGCCCGACTAGCGCGGAATGAGCAGTTCTTC.

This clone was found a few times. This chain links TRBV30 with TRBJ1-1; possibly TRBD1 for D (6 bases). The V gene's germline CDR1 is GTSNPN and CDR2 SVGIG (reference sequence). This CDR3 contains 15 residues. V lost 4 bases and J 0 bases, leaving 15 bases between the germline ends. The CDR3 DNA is TGTGCCTGGAAGTTTATCGGGACACTGAACACTGAAGCTTTCTTT. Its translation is CAWKFIGTLNTEAFF.

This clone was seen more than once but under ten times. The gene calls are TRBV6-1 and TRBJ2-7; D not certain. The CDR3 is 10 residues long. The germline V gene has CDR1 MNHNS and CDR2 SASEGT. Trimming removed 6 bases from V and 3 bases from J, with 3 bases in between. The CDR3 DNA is TGTGCCAGCAGCCTCTACGAGCAGTACTTC. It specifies CASSLYEQYF.

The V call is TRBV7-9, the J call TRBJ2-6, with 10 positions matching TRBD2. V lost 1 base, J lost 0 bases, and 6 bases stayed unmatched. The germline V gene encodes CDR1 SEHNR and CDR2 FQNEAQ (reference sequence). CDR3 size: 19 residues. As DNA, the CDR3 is TGTGCCAGCAGCTTAGTGCTAGCGGGGGCTCTCTCTGGGGCCAACGTCCTGACTTTC. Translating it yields CASSLVLAGALSGANVLTF.

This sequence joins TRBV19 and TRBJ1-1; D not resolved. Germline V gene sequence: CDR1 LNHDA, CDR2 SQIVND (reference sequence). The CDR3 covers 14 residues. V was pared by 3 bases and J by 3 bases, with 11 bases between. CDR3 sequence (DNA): TGTGCCAGTAGTATTCTGGGAGTGGACACTGAAGCTTTCTTT. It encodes CASSILGVDTEAFF.

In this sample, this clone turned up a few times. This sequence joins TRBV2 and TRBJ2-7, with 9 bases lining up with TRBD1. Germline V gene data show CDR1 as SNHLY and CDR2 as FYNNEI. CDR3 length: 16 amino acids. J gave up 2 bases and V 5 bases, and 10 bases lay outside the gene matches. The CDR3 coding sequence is TGTGCCAGCAGTCCCGGGCGGGACAGGGCCCCCTACGAGCAGTACTTC. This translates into CASSPGRDRAPYEQYF.

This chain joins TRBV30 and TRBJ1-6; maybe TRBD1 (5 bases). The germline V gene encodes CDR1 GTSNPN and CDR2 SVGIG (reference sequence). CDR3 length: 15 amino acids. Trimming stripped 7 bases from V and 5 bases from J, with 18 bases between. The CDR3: CASFGRGGNNSPLHF. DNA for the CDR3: TGTGCCTCATTTGGTCGGGGGGGAAATAATTCACCCCTCCACTTT.

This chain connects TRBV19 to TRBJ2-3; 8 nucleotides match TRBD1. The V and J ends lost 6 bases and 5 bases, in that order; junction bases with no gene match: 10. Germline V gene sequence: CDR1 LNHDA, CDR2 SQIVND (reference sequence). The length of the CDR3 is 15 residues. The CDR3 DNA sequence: TGTGCCAGTAGAGACAGGGGAAAGCGCGGAGATACGCAGTATTTT. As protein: CASRDRGKRGDTQYF. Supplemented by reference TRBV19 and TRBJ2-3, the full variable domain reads DGGITQSPKYLFRKEGQNVTLSCEQNLNHDAMYWYRQDPGQGLRLIYYSQIVNDFQKGDIAEGYSVSREKKESFPLTVTSAQKNPTAFYLCASRDRGKRGDTQYFGPGTRLTVL.

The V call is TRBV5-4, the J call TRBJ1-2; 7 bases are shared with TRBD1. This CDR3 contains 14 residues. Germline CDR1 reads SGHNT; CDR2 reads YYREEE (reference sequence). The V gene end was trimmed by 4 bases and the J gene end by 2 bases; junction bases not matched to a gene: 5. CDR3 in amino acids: CASSRGQQNYGYTF. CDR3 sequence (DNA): TGTGCCAGCAGCCGGGGACAGCAAAACTATGGCTACACCTTC.

The CDR3 region has the DNA TGTGCCAGTAGAAATAGCCACCGCGAGCCGACCCAGTACTTC. Amino acids: CASRNSHREPTQYF. The chain has TRBV19 and TRBJ2-5; no firm D call. Germline V lookup: CDR1 LNHDA, CDR2 SQIVND (reference sequence). V lost 6 bases and J lost 7, with 18 bases in between. This CDR3 region has 14 residues.

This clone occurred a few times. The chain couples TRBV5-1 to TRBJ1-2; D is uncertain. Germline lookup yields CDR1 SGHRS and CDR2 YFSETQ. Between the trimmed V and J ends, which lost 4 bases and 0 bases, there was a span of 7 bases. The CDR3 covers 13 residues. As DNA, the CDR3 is TGCGCCAGCAGCCCGGTGTCTAACTATGGCTACACCTTC. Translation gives CASSPVSNYGYTF. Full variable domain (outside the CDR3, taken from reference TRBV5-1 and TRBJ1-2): KAGVTQTPRYLIKTRGQQVTLSCSPISGHRSVSWYQQTPGQGLQFLFEYFSETQRNKGNFPGRFSGRQFSNSRSEMNVSTLELGDSALYLCASSPVSNYGYTFGSGTRLTVV.

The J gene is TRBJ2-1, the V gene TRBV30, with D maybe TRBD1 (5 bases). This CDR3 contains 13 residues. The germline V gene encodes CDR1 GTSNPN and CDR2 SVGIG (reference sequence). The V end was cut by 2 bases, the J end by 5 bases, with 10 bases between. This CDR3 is CAWSLRTNNEQFF. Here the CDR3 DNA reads TGTGCCTGGAGTCTACGGACAAACAATGAGCAGTTCTTC.

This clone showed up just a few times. In DNA form, the CDR3 reads TGTGCCAGCTCCCAGGAGGTAATCGCGAATCAGCCCCAGCATTTT. Amino acid sequence: CASSQEVIANQPQHF. V usage is TRBV18 and J usage is TRBJ1-5; unclear D gene. V lost 6 bases and J 4 bases, leaving 16 bases between the germline ends. The germline gives CDR1 KGHSH, CDR2 LQKENI. The CDR3 contains 15 residues.

CDR3 sequence: CASSLAKGTGGRETQYF. CDR3 DNA: TGTGCCAGCAGCTTAGCCAAAGGGACAGGGGGGCGGGAGACCCAGTACTTC. The rearrangement links TRBV5-5 to TRBJ2-5; 11 bases match TRBD1. Per the germline V gene, CDR1 is SGHKS and CDR2 is YYEKEE (reference sequence). CDR3 size: 17 residues. V lost 2 bases and J lost 5; bases outside the gene matches: 11.

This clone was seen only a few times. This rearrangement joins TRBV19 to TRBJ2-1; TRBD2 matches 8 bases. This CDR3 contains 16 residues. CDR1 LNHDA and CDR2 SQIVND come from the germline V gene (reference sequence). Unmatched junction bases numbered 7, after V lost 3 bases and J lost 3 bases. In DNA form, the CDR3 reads TGTGCCAGTAGTATGATGGCGGGAGGCCTCTACAATGAGCAGTTCTTC. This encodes CASSMMAGGLYNEQFF.